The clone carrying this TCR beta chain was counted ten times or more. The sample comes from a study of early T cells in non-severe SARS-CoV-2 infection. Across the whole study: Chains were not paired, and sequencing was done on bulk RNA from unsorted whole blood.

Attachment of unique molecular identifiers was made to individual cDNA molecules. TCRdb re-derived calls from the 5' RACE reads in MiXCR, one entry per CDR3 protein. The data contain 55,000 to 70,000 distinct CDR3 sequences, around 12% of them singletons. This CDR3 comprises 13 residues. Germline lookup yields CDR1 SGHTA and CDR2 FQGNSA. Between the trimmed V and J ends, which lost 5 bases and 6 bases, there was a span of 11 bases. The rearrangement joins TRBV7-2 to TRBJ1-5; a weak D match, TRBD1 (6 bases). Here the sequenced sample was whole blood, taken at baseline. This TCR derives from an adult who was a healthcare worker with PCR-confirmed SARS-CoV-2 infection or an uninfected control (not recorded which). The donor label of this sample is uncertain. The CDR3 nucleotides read TGTGCCAGCAGCCCAGAGGGGGTTCAGCCCCAGCATTTT. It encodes CASSPEGVQPQHF.